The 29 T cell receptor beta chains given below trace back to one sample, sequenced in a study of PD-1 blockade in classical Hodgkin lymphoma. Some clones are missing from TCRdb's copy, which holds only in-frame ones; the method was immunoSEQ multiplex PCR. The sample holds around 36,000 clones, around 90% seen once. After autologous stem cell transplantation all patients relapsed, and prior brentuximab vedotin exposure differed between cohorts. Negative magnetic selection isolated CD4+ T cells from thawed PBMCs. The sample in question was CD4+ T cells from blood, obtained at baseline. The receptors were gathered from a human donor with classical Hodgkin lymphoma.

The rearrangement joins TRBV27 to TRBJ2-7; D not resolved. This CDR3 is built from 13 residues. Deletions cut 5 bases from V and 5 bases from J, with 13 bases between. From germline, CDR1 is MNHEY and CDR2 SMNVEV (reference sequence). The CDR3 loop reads CASSPLGPHEQYF. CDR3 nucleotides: TGTGCCAGCAGTCCCCTGGGTCCTCACGAGCAGTACTTC.

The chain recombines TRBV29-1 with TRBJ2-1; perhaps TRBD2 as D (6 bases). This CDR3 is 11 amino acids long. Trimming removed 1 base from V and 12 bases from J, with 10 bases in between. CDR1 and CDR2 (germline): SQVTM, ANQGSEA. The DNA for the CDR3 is TGCAGCGTTGAAGTCGGGAGTGGGCAGTTCTTC. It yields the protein CSVEVGSGQFF.

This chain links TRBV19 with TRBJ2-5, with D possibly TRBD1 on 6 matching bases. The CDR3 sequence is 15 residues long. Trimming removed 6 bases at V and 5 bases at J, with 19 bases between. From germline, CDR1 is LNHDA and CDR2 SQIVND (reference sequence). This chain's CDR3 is CASRPQGGVGETQYF. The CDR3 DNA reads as TGTGCCAGTAGACCCCAAGGGGGAGTGGGCGAGACCCAGTACTTC. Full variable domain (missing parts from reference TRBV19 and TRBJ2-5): DGGITQSPKYLFRKEGQNVTLSCEQNLNHDAMYWYRQDPGQGLRLIYYSQIVNDFQKGDIAEGYSVSREKKESFPLTVTSAQKNPTAFYLCASRPQGGVGETQYFGPGTRLLVL.

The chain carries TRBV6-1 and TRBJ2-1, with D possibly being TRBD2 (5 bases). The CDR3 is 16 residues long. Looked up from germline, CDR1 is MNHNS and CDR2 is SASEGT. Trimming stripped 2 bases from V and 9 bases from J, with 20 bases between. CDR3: CASSEPAGLLGGEQFF. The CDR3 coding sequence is TGTGCCAGCAGTGAACCCGCGGGCCTGCTAGGTGGTGAGCAGTTCTTC.

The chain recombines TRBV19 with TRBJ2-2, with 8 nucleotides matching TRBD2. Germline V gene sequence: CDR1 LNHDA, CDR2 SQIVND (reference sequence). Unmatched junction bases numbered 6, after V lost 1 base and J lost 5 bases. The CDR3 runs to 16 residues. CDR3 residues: CASSIGVGLVTGELFF. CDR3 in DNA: TGTGCCAGTAGTATAGGGGTGGGACTAGTTACCGGGGAGCTGTTTTTT.

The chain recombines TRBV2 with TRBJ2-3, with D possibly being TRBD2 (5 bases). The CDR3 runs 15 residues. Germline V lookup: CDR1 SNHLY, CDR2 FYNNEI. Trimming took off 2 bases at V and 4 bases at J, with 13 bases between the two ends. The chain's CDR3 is CASSERRLPPDTQYF. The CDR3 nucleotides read TGTGCCAGCAGTGAAAGGAGGCTGCCCCCAGATACGCAGTATTTT.

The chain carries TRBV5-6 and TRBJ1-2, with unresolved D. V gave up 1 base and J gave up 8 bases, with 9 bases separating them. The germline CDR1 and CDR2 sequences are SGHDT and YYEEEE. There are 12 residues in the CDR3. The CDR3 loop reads CASSLIPTGYTF. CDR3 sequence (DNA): TGTGCCAGCAGCTTGATTCCGACGGGCTACACCTTC.

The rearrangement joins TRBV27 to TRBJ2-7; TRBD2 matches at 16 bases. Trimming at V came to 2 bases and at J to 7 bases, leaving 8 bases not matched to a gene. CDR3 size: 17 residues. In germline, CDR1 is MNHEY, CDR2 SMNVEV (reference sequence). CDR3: CASSLTHPGLAGGEQYF. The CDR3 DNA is TGTGCCAGCAGTTTAACCCATCCGGGACTAGCGGGAGGGGAGCAGTACTTC.

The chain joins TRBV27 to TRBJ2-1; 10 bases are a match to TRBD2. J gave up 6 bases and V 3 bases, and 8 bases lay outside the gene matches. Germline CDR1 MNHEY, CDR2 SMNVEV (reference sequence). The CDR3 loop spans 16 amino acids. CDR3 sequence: CASSLLTSGKLNEQFF. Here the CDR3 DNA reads TGTGCCAGCAGTTTGCTCACTAGCGGGAAACTCAATGAGCAGTTCTTC.

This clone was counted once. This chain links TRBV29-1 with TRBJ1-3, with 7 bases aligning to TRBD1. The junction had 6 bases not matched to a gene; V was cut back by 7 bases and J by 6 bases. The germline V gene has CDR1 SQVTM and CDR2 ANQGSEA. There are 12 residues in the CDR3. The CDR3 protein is CSAKTGANTIYF. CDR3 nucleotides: TGCAGCGCTAAAACAGGGGCAAACACCATATATTTT.

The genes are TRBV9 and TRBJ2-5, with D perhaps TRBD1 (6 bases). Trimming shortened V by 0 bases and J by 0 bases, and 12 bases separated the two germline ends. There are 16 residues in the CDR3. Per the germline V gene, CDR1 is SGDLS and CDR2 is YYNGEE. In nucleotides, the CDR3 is TGTGCCAGCAGCGTAGGCGGACAGCGGTACCAAGAGACCCAGTACTTC. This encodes CASSVGGQRYQETQYF.

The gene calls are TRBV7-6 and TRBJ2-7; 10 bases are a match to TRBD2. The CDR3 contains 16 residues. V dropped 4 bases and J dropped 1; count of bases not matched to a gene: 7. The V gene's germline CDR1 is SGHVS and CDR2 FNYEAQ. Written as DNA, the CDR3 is TGTGCCAGCAGCTCCCTAGGACTAGCGGAGTCCTACGAGCAGTACTTC. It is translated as CASSSLGLAESYEQYF.

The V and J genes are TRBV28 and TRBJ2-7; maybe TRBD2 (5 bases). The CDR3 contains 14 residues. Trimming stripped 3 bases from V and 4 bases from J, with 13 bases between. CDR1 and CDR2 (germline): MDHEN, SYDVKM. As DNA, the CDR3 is TGTGCCAGCAGTTTCACGGGGATCGCGTACGAGCAGTACTTC. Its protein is CASSFTGIAYEQYF.

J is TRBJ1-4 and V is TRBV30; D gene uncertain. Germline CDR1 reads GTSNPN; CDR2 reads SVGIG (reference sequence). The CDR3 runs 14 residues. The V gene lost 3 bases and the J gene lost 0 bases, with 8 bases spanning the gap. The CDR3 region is CAWSDRATNEKLFF. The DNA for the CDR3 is TGTGCCTGGAGCGACCGTGCAACTAATGAAAAACTGTTTTTT.

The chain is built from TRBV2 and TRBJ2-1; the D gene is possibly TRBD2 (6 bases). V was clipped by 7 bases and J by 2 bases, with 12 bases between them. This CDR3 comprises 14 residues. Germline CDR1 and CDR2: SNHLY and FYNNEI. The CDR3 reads CASKETSTYNEQFF. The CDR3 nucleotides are TGTGCCAGCAAAGAGACTAGTACCTACAATGAGCAGTTCTTC.

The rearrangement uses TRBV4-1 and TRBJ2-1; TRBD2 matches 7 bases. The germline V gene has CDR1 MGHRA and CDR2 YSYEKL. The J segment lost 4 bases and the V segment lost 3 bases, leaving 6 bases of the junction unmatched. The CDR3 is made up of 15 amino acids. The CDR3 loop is CASSQTGTKYNEQFF. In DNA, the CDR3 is TGCGCCAGCAGCCAGACCGGGACTAAGTACAATGAGCAGTTCTTC.

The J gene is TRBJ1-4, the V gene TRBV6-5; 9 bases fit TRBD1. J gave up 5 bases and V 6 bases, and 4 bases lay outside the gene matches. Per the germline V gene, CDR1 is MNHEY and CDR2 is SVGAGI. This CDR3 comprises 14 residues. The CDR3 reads CASRTGGSNEKLFF. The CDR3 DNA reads TGTGCCAGCAGAACAGGGGGCTCGAATGAAAAACTGTTTTTT.

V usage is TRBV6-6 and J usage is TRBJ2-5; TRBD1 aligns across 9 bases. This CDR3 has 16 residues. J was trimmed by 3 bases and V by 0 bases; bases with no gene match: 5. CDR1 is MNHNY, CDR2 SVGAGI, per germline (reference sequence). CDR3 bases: TGTGCCAGCAGTTACTCGACCGGGACAGGGAAAGAGACCCAGTACTTC. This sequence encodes CASSYSTGTGKETQYF.

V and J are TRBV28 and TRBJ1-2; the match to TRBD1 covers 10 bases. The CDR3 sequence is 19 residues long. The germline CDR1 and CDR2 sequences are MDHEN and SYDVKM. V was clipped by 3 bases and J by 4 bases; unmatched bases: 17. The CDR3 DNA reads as TGTGCCAGCAGTTTGACCGGGCCCCTCTCTGGACAGGGGGGCTATGGCTACACCTTC. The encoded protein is CASSLTGPLSGQGGYGYTF.

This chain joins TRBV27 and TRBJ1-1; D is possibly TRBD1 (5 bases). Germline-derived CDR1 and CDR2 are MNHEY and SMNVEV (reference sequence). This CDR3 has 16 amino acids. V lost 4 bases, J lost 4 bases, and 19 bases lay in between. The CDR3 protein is CASSSVLGRDGTEAFF. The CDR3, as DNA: TGTGCCAGCAGTTCGGTTCTAGGCAGGGACGGCACTGAAGCTTTCTTT.

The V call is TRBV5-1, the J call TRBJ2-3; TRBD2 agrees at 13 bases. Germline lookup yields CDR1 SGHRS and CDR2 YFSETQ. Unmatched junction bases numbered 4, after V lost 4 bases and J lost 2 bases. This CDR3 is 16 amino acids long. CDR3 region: CASSLGTSGATDTQYF. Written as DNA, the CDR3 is TGCGCCAGCAGCCTCGGGACTAGCGGGGCCACAGATACGCAGTATTTT.

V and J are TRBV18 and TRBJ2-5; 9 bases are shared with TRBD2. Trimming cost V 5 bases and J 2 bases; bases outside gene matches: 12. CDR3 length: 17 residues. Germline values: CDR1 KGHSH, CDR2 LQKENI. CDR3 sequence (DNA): TGTGCCAGCTCAAGCCGGACTAGCGAGTTCTATCAAGAGACCCAGTACTTC. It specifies CASSSRTSEFYQETQYF. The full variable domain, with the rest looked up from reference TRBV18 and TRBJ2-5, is NAGVMQNPRHLVRRRGQEARLRCSPMKGHSHVYWYRQLPEEGLKFMVYLQKENIIDESGMPKERFSAEFPKEGPSILRIQQVVRGDSAAYFCASSSRTSEFYQETQYFGPGTRLLVL.

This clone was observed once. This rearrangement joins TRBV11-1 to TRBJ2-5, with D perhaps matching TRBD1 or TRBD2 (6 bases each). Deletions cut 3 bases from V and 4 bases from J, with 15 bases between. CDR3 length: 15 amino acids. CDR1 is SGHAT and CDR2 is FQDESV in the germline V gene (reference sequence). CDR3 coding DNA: TGTGCCAGCAGCTTCGTGGCCGGGGGCGGAGAGACCCAGTACTTC. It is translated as CASSFVAGGGETQYF.

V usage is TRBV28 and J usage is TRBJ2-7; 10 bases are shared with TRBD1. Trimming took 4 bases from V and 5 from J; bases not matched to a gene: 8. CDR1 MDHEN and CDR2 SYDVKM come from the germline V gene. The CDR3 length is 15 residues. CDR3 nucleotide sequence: TGTGCCAGCAGTTGGACAGGGGGGACGGTTCACGAGCAGTACTTC. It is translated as CASSWTGGTVHEQYF.

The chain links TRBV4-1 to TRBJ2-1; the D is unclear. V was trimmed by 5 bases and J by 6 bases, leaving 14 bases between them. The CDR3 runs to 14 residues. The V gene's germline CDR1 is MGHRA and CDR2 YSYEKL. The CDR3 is CASSNPPNSNEQFF. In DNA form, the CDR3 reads TGCGCCAGCAGCAACCCCCCAAACTCCAATGAGCAGTTCTTC.

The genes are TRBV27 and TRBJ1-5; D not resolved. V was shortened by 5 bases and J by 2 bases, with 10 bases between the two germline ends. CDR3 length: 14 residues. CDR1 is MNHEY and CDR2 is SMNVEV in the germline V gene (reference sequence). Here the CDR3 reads CASSLGVGNQPQHF. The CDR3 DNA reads TGTGCCAGCAGTCTGGGAGTGGGCAATCAGCCCCAGCATTTT.

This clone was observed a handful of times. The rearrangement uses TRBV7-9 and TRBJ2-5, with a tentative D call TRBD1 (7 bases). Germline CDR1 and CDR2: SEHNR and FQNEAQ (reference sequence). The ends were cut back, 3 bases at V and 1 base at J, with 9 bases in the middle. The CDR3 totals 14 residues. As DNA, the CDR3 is TGTGCCAGCAGCTTGCGGGACAGCCAAGAGACCCAGTACTTC. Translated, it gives CASSLRDSQETQYF.

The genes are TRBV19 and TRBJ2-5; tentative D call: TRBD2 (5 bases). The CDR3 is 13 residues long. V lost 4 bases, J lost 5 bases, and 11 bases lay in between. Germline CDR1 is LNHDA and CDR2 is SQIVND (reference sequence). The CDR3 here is CASSTRVLETQYF. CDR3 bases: TGTGCCAGTAGTACGAGGGTATTGGAGACCCAGTACTTC.

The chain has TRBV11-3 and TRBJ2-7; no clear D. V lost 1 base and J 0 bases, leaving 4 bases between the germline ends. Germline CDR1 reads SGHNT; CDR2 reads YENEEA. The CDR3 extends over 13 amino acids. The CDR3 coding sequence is TGTGCCAGCAGCTTAGGGAGCTCCTACGAGCAGTACTTC. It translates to CASSLGSSYEQYF. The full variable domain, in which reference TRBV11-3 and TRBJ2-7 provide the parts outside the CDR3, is EAGVVQSPRYKIIEKKQPVAFWCNPISGHNTLYWYLQNLGQGPELLIRYENEEAVDDSQLPKDRFSAERLKGVDSTLKIQPAELGDSAVYLCASSLGSSYEQYFGPGTRLTVT.